The 9 T cell receptor beta chains given below trace back to one sample, sequenced in a study of T cell repertoires in cytomegalovirus infection. TCRdb passed the reads through MiXCR, listing each CDR3 protein once. Of approximately 400,000 distinct CDR3 sequences in the sample, 25% to 40% were seen once. Input material: PBMCs. Source of these receptors: a human donor in good health (CMV status not recorded). Some clones in this sample may be carry-over from other donors' samples.

This CDR3 is CASSEGHQPQHF. CDR3 nucleotide sequence: TGTGCCAGCAGTGAGGGACATCAGCCCCAGCATTTT. The rearrangement links TRBV25-1 to TRBJ1-5, with a possible D match to TRBD1 (5 bases). The CDR3 runs to 12 residues. V was cut by 3 bases and J by 5 bases, with 5 bases left in between. CDR1 is MGHDK, CDR2 SYGVNS, per germline.

The sample holds a few counts of this clonotype. The V call is TRBV12-3 or TRBV12-4, the J call TRBJ2-7, with 10 bases matching TRBD1. The CDR3 contains 17 residues. V shed 4 bases, J shed 6 bases, and the junction held 15 bases outside the gene matches. The CDR3 coding sequence is TGTGCCAGCAGTTCGCGCTTAACCCGGACAGGGGGGAGCGAGCAGTACTTC. This codes for CASSSRLTRTGGSEQYF.

The chain combines TRBV7-9 with TRBJ1-1, with 9 bases matching TRBD1. Unmatched junction bases numbered 10, after V lost 6 bases and J lost 11 bases. This CDR3 has 13 amino acids. Per the germline V gene, CDR1 is SEHNR and CDR2 is FQNEAQ (reference sequence). CDR3 sequence: CASRPDRGGWAFF. The CDR3 DNA follows: TGTGCCAGCAGACCGGACAGGGGTGGCTGGGCTTTCTTT.

This chain links TRBV6-6 with TRBJ1-2; a weak D match, TRBD1 (5 bases). V shed 7 bases and J shed 0 bases, with 9 bases lying between them. The germline gives CDR1 MNHNY, CDR2 SVGAGI (reference sequence). The CDR3 runs 13 residues. Written as DNA, the CDR3 is TGTGCCAGCACCCAGGGTACTAACTATGGCTACACCTTC. Its translation is CASTQGTNYGYTF.

This clonotype was observed a few times. V and J are TRBV6-6 and TRBJ1-2, with no clear D. The CDR3 is 13 residues long. The V end lost 4 bases, the J end lost 8 bases, and 14 bases lay between the germline ends. Germline V lookup: CDR1 MNHNY, CDR2 SVGAGI (reference sequence). DNA for the CDR3: TGTGCCAGCAGTTCCCCCTCCGGGAGCGGCTACACCTTC. This encodes CASSSPSGSGYTF.

Remarks on this clonotype: A junction boundary mismatches the germline segment, possibly from a read error. The chain carries TRBV4-1 and TRBJ1-6; tentative D call: TRBD1 (5 bases). The CDR3 runs to 14 residues. Germline V gene data show CDR1 as MGHRA and CDR2 as YSYEKL. CDR3 bases: TGCGCCAGCAGCCAACGAGACAGTAATTCACCCCTAAACTTT. This codes for CASSQRDSNSPLNF.

This clonotype was seen a few times. V is TRBV5-6 and J is TRBJ1-4; no reliable D call. Germline V gives CDR1 SGHDT, CDR2 YYEEEE. Between the trimmed V and J ends, which lost 1 base and 8 bases, there was a span of 9 bases. The CDR3 has 13 residues. This CDR3 reads CASSLNGGEKLFF. CDR3 in DNA: TGTGCCAGCAGCTTGAATGGAGGCGAAAAACTGTTTTTT.

The chain links TRBV29-1 to TRBJ2-1; the D is unclear. The germline CDR1 and CDR2 sequences are SQVTM and ANQGSEA. The CDR3 runs 11 residues. V lost 3 bases to trimming and J lost 7 bases, with 7 bases between them. The CDR3 is CSVDKGNEQFF. The CDR3 DNA reads TGCAGCGTTGATAAGGGTAATGAGCAGTTCTTC.

This clonotype showed up many times. The rearrangement joins TRBV7-9 to TRBJ1-5; TRBD1 is a possible D gene (6 bases). Germline V CDR1 and CDR2: SEHNR, FQNEAQ (reference sequence). There are 12 residues in the CDR3. Trimming took 5 bases from V and 10 from J, leaving 12 bases between them. DNA for the CDR3: TGTGCCAGCAGCCCCTCGGACAGACCCCAGCATTTT. Residues: CASSPSDRPQHF.